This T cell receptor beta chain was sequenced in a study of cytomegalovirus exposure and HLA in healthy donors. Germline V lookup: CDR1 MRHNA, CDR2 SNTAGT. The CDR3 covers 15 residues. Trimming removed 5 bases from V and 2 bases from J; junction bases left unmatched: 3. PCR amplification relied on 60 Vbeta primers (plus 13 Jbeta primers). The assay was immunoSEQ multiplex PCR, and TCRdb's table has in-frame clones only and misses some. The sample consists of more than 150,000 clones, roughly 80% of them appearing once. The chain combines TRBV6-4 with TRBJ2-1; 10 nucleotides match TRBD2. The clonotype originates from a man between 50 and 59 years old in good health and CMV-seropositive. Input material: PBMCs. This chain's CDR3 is CASSQTSGPYNEQFF. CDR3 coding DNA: TGTGCCAGCAGTCAGACTAGCGGGCCCTACAATGAGCAGTTCTTC.